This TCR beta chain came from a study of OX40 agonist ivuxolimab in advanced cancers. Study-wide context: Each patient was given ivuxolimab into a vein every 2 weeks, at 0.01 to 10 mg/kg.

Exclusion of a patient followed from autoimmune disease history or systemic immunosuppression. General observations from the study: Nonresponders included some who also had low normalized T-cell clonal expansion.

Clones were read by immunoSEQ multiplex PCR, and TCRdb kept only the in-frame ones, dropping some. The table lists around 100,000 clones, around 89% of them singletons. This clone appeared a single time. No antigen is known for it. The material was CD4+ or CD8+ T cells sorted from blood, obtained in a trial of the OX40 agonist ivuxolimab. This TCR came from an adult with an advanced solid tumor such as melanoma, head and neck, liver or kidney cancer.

This CDR3 is CASSVEEGRVFGANVLTF. CDR3 sequence (DNA): TGTGCCAGCAGCGTCGAAGAGGGCCGTGTTTTTGGGGCCAACGTCCTGACTTTC. The genes are TRBV9 and TRBJ2-6; weak D call: TRBD2 (5 bases). Trimming removed 2 bases at V and 3 bases at J, with 18 bases between. The CDR3 is 18 residues long. Germline CDR1 is SGDLS and CDR2 is YYNGEE.